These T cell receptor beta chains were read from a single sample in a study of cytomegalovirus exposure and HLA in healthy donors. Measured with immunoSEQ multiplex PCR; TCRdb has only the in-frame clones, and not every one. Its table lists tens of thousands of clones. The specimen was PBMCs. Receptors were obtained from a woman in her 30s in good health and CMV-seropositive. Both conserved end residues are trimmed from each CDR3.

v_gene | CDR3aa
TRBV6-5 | ASSYRGGTIY
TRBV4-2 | ASSQEVHRDNSPLH
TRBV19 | ASSTGGALGTNEKLF
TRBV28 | ASSQGSRGRRETQY
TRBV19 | ASSTAGRPSLWSTDTQY
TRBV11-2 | ASSLGTGTHQPQH
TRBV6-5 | ASSSGRLNEKLF
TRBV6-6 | ASSSPGQASYEQY
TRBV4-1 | ASSPGGGRSYEQY
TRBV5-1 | ASSLGQGAAGYT
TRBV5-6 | ASSFPGENTEAF
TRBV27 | ASSPTGGVGYT
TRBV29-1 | SVEEIRASEQF
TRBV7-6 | ASSRTGGTEAF
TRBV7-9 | ASSLSVGGTGELF
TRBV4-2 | ASSPGLAGVSTDTQY
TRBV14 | ASSQMTVSSYEQY
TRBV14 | ASSQEGNSYEQY
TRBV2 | ASSQTGGGQETQY
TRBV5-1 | ASSFGTSGRTEQY
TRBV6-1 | ASSEALGWDTPDNEQF
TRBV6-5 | ASSYAGTSIYEQY
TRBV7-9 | ASSQWGRRANEKLF
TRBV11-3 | ASSQLGGSDTEAF
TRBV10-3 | AISDVTSVDYEQY
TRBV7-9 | ASSSVLNTEAF
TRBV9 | ASSVASGSYEQY
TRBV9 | ASSAIGLLNTEAF
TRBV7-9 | ASSPGLGKNIQY
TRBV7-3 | ASSPTSYNEQF
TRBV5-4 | ASSLLGTAYGYT
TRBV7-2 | ASSPRLAGTYEQY
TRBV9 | ASSVAQGGLRDTQY
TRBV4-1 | ASSQPLRESYEQY
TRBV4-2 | ASSQDPGLAGDNEQF
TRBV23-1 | ASSQRGQF
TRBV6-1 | ASKASGTNEQF
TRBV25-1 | ASSLRGVTEAF
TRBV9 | ASSLGLVATGELF
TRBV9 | ASSVSAAAEAF
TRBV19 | ASSTTPGGVSYEQY